This T cell receptor beta chain was sequenced in a study of T cell clonotyping in hematopoietic cell transplantation. Study details: Recipient samples before transplant were obtained post-cytoreduction. Findings and caveats of the study: Pathologically expanded recipient clonotypes increased progressively from day 30 to day 180 as diversity fell. Without cell sorting, CD4 versus CD8 contributions remain unresolved. Higher Inverse Simpson Index values in graft donor and pretransplant recipient predicted broader posttransplant TCR diversity.

Sequencing was performed with immunoSEQ multiplex PCR; in TCRdb, only in-frame clones are kept and a portion is missing. Among approximately 16,000 clones listed, roughly 93% were seen once. The germline V and J ends were trimmed by 3 bases and 4 bases, with 7 bases remaining between them. Per the germline V gene, CDR1 is SNHLY and CDR2 is FYNNEI. The CDR3 length is 12 residues. Points on this clone: Its antigen is currently unknown.

This sample's time point: recipient sample about 28 days before transplant, after cytoreduction. This specimen was peripheral blood mononuclear cells, taken before stem cell transplant. This TCR was recovered from a man in his late teens or twenties with biphenotypic leukemia. Some clones in this sample may be carry-over from other donors' samples. J is TRBJ2-7 and V is TRBV2, with D uncertain. The chain's CDR3 is CASSDSGYEQYF. The CDR3 DNA sequence: TGTGCCAGCAGTGATTCAGGTTACGAGCAGTACTTC.